This TCR beta chain was recorded in a study of blood T cell repertoires in COVID-19. Study as a whole: The study drew acute and convalescent COVID-19 samples from the United States, Italy and Spain. The analysed material was cDNA or gDNA that came from T cells, B-cell-depleted T cells, or PBMCs.

CDR3 size: 10 residues. Germline-derived CDR1 and CDR2 are MDHEN and SYDVKM. Trimming took off 6 bases at V and 8 bases at J, with 7 bases between the two ends. In the original analysis: Counts of nucleated cells, estimated from reference gene primer amplification, were obtained. Repertoires were generated with immunoSEQ multiplex PCR, while TCRdb's copy carries only in-frame clones and drops some. The V and J calls and clone size come from that table; D and trimming were worked out from the DNA. The sample carries more than 85,000 clones, 82% recorded once. V is TRBV28 and J is TRBJ2-5, with no clear D. The receptor was derived from a man older than 75 with acute or convalescent COVID-19. The sample taken for sequencing was peripheral blood. The CDR3 DNA sequence: TGTGCCAGCAGCACAGCAACCCAGTACTTC. Protein sequence: CASSTATQYF.